What follows are 7 T cell receptor beta chains derived from one specimen sequenced in a study of response to subunit inactivated influenza vaccine. TCRdb re-analysed the RT-PCR reads in MiXCR, keeping a single row per CDR3 protein. The sample lists hundreds of thousands of distinct CDR3 sequences, about 14% occurring once. Sequences were derived from PBMCs from blood, sampled 14 to 15 days before vaccination. The receptors stem from a man aged 45 to 65 who received an inactivated influenza vaccine.

Points on this clonotype: Here the CDR3 omits its conserved ending phenylalanine or tryptophan, so a read error is the likely source. This chain joins TRBV14 and TRBJ2-7; TRBD2 is a possible D gene (6 bases). Germline V gene data show CDR1 as SGHDN and CDR2 as FVKESK. Trimming pared 0 bases from V and 2 bases from J, leaving 14 bases between. CDR3 length: 16 residues. CDR3 DNA sequence: TGTGCCAGCAGCCAAGATCTTCGGGAGCTCCCCTACGAGCAGTACATC. Its protein is CASSQDLRELPYEQYI.

The chain joins TRBV6-2 or TRBV6-3 to TRBJ2-7, with D possibly being TRBD2 (6 bases). CDR1 is MNHEY, CDR2 SVGEGT, per germline. V shed 7 bases and J shed 6 bases, with 13 bases lying between them. There are 12 residues in the CDR3. The CDR3 nucleotides read TGTGCCAGCATGTCTGTCGGGAGCGAGCAGTACTTC. It is translated as CASMSVGSEQYF.

In its sample, this clonotype was seen a few times. V usage is TRBV5-1 and J usage is TRBJ2-7; D is possibly TRBD1 (6 bases). V shed 4 bases and J shed 6 bases, with 20 bases lying between them. The CDR3 is 15 amino acids. Germline loops: CDR1 SGHRS, CDR2 YFSETQ. The CDR3 is CASSRRTGSLSEQYF. Here the CDR3 DNA reads TGCGCCAGCAGCCGTAGAACAGGGTCCCTGTCCGAGCAGTACTTC.

The gene calls are TRBV5-1 and TRBJ2-2; 8 nucleotides align to TRBD1. The V gene's germline CDR1 is SGHRS and CDR2 YFSETQ. CDR3 length: 18 amino acids. V shed 4 bases and J 0 bases; nucleotides not matched to a gene: 11. The CDR3 nucleotides are TGCGCCAGCAGCCGAGGACAGGGCTCAACCGCGAACACCGGGGAGCTGTTTTTT. This encodes CASSRGQGSTANTGELFF. The entire variable domain, with the rest obtained from reference TRBV5-1 and TRBJ2-2, is as follows: KAGVTQTPRYLIKTRGQQVTLSCSPISGHRSVSWYQQTPGQGLQFLFEYFSETQRNKGNFPGRFSGRQFSNSRSEMNVSTLELGDSALYLCASSRGQGSTANTGELFFGEGSRLTVL.

The rearrangement joins TRBV6-2 or TRBV6-3 to TRBJ2-7; 11 nucleotides agree with TRBD2. The CDR3 sequence is 14 residues long. Germline CDR1 is MNHEY and CDR2 is SVGEGT. V was pared by 6 bases and J by 2 bases, with 3 bases of the junction left unmatched. For the CDR3, the DNA is TGTGCCAGCAGGGGGACTAGCGGCCCCTACGAGCAGTACTTC. Translated: CASRGTSGPYEQYF.

This clonotype was detected only a few times. The rearrangement links TRBV28 to TRBJ1-1; D uncertain. The germline CDR1 and CDR2 sequences are MDHEN and SYDVKM. V lost 4 bases and J 3 bases, leaving 9 bases between the germline ends. The CDR3 spans 13 residues. The CDR3 DNA reads as TGTGCCAGCAGTTCTCTTCCCGACACTGAAGCTTTCTTT. Translated, it gives CASSSLPDTEAFF.

The V gene is TRBV6-2 or TRBV6-3, the J gene TRBJ2-1; 9 bases match TRBD1. CDR1 MNHEY and CDR2 SVGEGT come from the germline V gene. Trimming cost V 6 bases and J 2 bases; bases outside gene matches: 5. The CDR3 is 15 amino acids. In DNA, the CDR3 is TGTGCCAGCAGGATCCGACAGGGGGCCTACAATGAGCAGTTCTTC. Its protein is CASRIRQGAYNEQFF.